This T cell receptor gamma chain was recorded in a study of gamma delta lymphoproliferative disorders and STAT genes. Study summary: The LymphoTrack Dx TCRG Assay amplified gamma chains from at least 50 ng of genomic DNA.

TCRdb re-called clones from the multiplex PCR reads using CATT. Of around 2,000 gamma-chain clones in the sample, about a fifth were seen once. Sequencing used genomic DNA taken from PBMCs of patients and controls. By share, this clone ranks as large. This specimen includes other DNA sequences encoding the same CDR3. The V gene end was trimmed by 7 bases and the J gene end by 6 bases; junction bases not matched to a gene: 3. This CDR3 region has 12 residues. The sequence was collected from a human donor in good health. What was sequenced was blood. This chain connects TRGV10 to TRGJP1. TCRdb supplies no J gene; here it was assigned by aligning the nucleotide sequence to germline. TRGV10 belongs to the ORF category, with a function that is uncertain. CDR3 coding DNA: TGTGCTGCGTGGTTGGCTGGTTGGTTCAAGATATTT. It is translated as CAAWLAGWFKIF.